These T cell receptor beta chains were read from a single sample in a study of blood T cell repertoires in COVID-19. Sequencing was performed with immunoSEQ multiplex PCR; in TCRdb, only in-frame clones are kept and a portion is missing. The sample has fewer than 150,000 clones; roughly nine tenths are singletons. Sequencing input: peripheral blood. The receptors were sampled from a man aged 70-80 years who had recovered from COVID-19. Each CDR3 is given with its conserved first and last residue. A D gene is named only where the DNA matches it firmly.

v_call | d_call | cdr3_aa
TRBV10-2 | NA | CASGNSHYEQYF
TRBV28 | TRBD1 | CASSLWRGQGKKGSPLHF
TRBV5-1 | NA | CASSSGLSSSYNEQFF
TRBV6-4 | NA | CASSDEVGFPLHF
TRBV4-1 | NA | CASSQDPFGYSGANVLTF
TRBV30 | NA | CAWSGLGYEQYF
TRBV19 | TRBD1 | CASSISHDRDTEAFF
TRBV19 | TRBD1 | CATKRTGGIQETQYF
TRBV18 | TRBD2 | CASSPPPGGPTEQYF
TRBV7-7 | TRBD2 | CASSLDTSGRYNEQFF
TRBV29-1 | TRBD2 | CSVGPLAGNYEQYF
TRBV5-1 | TRBD1 | CASSYWDRQVNEQFF
TRBV7-8 | TRBD1 | CASSYRDSGHYEQYF
TRBV9 | NA | CASSAPGSSYGYTF
TRBV2 | NA | CASSEDPGSTEAFF
TRBV12-3/TRBV12-4 | TRBD1 | CATWDRSYEQYF
TRBV12-3/TRBV12-4 | TRBD1 | CASSQGQGIGYTF